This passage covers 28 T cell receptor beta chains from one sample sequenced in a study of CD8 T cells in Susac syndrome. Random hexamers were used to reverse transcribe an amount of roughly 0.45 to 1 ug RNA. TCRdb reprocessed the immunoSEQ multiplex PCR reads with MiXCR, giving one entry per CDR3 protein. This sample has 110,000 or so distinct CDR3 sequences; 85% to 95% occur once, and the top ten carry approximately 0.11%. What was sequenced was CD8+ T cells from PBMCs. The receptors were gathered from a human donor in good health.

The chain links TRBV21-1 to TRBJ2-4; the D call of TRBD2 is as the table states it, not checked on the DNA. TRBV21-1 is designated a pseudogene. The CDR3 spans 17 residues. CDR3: CASSTSGPLPAKNIQYF. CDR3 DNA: TGTGCCAGCAGCACCAGCGGTCCTTTACCTGCCAAAAACATTCAGTACTTC.

This chain's CDR3 is CSAREGQNTGELFF. Written as DNA, the CDR3 is TGCAGTGCTAGAGAGGGACAGAACACCGGGGAGCTGTTTTTT. J is TRBJ2-2 and V is TRBV20-1, with D possibly TRBD1 on 6 matching bases. The CDR3 totals 14 residues. Germline assignment: CDR1 DFQATT and CDR2 SNEGSKA (reference sequence). The V end lost 0 bases, the J end lost 1 base, and 6 bases lay between the germline ends.

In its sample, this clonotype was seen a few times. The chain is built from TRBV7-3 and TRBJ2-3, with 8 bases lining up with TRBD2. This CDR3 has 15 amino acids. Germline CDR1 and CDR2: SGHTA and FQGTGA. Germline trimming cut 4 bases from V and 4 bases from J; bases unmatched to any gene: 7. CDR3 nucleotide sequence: TGTGCCAGCAGCTCCACTAGCGGTCCTTCAGATACGCAGTATTTT. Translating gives CASSSTSGPSDTQYF.

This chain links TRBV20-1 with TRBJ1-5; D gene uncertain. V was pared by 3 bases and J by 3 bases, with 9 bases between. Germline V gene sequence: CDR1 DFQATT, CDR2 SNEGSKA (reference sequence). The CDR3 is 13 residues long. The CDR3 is CSASWGPNQPQHF. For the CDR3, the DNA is TGCAGTGCTAGTTGGGGTCCCAATCAGCCCCAGCATTTT.

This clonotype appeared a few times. CDR3 sequence reads: CASSLREGTEAFF. Written as DNA, the CDR3 is TGTGCCAGCAGCCTGCGAGAAGGCACTGAAGCTTTCTTT. This rearrangement joins TRBV7-8 to TRBJ1-1, with unresolved D. The length of the CDR3 is 13 residues. Trimming took off 5 bases at V and 4 bases at J, with 11 bases between the two ends. Germline V gene sequence: CDR1 SGHVS, CDR2 FQNEAQ.

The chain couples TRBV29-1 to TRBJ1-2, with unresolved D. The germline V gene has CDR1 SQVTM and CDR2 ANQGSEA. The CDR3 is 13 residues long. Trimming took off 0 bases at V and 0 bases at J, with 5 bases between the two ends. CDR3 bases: TGCAGCGTTGAAGAGCAGGCTAACTATGGCTACACCTTC. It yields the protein CSVEEQANYGYTF.

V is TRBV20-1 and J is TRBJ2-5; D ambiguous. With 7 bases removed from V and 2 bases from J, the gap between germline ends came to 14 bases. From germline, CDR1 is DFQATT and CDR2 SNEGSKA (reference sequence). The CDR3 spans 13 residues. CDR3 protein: CSVPPFWQETQYF. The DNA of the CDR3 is TGCAGTGTCCCGCCGTTCTGGCAAGAGACCCAGTACTTC.

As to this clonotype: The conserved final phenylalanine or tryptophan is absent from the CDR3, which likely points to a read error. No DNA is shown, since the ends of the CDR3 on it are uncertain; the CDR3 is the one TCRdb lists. This chain's CDR3 is CASSPILDLRGTEASL. V gene TRBV18 combines with J gene TRBJ1-1; TRBD1 reflects the table's D call only, with no check against the DNA. Germline CDR1 and CDR2: KGHSH and LQKENI. The CDR3 totals 16 residues, both ends included.

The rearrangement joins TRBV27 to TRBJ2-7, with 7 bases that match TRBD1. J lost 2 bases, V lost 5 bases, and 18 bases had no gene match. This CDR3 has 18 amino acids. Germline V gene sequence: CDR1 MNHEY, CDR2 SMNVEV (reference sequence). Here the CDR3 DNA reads TGTGCCAGCAGTCCATTTACCGGGACAGCAGCCTCTACCTACGAGCAGTACTTC. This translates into CASSPFTGTAASTYEQYF.

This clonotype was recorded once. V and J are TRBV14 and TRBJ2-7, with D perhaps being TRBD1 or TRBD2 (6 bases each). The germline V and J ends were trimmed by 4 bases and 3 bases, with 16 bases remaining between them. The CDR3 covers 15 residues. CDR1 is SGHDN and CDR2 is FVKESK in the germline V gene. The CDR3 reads CASSPKGGYDYEQYF. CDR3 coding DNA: TGTGCCAGCAGCCCTAAAGGGGGGTATGACTACGAGCAGTACTTC.

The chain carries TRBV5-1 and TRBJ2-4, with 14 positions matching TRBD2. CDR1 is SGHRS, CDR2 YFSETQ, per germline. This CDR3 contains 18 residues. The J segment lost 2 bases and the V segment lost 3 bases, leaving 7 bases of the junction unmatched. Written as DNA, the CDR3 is TGCGCCAGCAGCTCGGGACTAGCGGGAGACGGGACCAAAAACATTCAGTACTTC. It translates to CASSSGLAGDGTKNIQYF.

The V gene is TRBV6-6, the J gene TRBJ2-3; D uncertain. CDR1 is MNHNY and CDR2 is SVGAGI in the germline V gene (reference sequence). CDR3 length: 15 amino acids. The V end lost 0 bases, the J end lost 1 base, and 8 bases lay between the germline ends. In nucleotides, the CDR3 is TGTGCCAGCAGTTACTCGTATGAGCGCACAGATACGCAGTATTTT. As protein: CASSYSYERTDTQYF.

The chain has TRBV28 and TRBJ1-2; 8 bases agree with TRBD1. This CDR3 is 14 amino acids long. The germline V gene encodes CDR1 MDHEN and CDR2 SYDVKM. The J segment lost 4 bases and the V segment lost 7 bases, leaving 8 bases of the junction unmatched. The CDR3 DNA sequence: TGTGCCAGCACCGAACAGGGGGTCGGCTATGGCTACACCTTC. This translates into CASTEQGVGYGYTF.

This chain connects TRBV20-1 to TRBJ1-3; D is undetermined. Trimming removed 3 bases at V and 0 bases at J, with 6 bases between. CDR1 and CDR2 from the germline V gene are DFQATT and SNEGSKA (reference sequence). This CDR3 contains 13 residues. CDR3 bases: TGCAGTGCTAGTGCCTACTCTGGAAACACCATATATTTT. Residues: CSASAYSGNTIYF.

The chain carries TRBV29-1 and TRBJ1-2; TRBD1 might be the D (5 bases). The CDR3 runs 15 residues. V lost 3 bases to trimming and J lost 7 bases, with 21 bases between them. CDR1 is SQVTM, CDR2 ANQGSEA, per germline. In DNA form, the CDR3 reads TGCAGCGTTGAGGTTCGTGCGACAGACAAGATTGGCTACACCTTC. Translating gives CSVEVRATDKIGYTF.

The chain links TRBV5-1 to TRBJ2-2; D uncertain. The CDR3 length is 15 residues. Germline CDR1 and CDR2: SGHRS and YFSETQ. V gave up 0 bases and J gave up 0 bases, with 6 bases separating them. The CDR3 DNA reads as TGCGCCAGCAGCTTGGATGGTTCGAACACCGGGGAGCTGTTTTTT. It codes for CASSLDGSNTGELFF.

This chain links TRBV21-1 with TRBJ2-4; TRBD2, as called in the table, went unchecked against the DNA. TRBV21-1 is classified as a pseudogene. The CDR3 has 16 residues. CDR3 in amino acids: CASSGRERLAKNIQYF. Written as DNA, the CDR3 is TGTGCCAGCAGCGGAAGGGAGAGACTAGCCAAAAACATTCAGTACTTC.

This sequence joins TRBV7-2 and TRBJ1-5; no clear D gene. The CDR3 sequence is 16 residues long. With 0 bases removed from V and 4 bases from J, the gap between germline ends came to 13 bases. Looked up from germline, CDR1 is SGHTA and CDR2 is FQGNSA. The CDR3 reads CASSLASSRGNQPQHF. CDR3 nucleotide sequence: TGTGCCAGCAGCTTAGCTTCCTCACGGGGAAATCAGCCCCAGCATTTT. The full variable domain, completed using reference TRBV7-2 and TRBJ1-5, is GAGVSQSPSNKVTEKGKDVELRCDPISGHTALYWYRQSLGQGLEFLIYFQGNSAPDKSGLPSDRFSAERTGGSVSTLTIQRTQQEDSAVYLCASSLASSRGNQPQHFGDGTRLSIL.

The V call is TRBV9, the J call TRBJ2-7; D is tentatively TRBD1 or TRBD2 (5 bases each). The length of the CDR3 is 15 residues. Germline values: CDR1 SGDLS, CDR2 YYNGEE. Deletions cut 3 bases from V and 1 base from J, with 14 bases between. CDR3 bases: TGTGCCAGCAGCGCCGGTCCCGGGGCGTCCTACGAGCAGTACTTC. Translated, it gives CASSAGPGASYEQYF.

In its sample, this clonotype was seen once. In nucleotides, the CDR3 is TGTGCCAGCACCCAGGGGGGCGGCAATGAGCAGTTCTTC. Translating it yields CASTQGGGNEQFF. This rearrangement joins TRBV12-3 or TRBV12-4 to TRBJ2-1; tentative D call: TRBD1 (7 bases). V was pared by 7 bases and J by 6 bases, with 13 bases between. The CDR3 totals 13 residues.

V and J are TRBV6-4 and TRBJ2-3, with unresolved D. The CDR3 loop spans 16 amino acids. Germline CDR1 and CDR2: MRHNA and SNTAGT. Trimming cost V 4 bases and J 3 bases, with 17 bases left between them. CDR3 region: CASSATQGLGTDTQYF. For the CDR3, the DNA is TGTGCCAGCAGTGCGACCCAAGGGCTTGGGACAGATACGCAGTATTTT.

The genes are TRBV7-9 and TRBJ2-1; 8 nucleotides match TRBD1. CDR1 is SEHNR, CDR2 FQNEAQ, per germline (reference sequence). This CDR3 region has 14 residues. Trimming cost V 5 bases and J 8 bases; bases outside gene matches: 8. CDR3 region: CASSAGTGFDEQFF. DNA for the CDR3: TGTGCCAGCAGCGCTGGGACAGGTTTTGATGAGCAGTTCTTC.

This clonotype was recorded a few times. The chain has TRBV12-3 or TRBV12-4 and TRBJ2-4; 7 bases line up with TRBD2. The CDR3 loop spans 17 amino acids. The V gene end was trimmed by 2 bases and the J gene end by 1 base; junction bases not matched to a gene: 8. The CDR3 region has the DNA TGTGCCAGCAGTTTACGGGGGGATCTCGCCGCCAAAAACATTCAGTACTTC. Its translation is CASSLRGDLAAKNIQYF.

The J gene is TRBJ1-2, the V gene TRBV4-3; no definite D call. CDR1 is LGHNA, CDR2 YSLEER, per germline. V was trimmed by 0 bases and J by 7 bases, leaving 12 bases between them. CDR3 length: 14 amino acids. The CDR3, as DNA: TGCGCCAGCAGCCAAGACCCGGGTCTGAGTGGCTACACCTTC. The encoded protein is CASSQDPGLSGYTF.

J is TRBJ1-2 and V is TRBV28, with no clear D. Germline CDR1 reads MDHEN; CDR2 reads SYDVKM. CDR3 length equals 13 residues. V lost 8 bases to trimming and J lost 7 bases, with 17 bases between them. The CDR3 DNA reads TGTGCCAGCGACCCCGGGGAACGGGCTGGCTACACCTTC. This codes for CASDPGERAGYTF.

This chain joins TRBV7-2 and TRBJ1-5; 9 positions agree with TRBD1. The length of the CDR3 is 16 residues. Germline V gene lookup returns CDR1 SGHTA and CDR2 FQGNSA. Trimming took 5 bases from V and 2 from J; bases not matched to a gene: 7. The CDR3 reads CASSPTGGSRNQPQHF. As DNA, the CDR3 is TGTGCCAGCAGCCCTACAGGGGGCTCGCGCAATCAGCCCCAGCATTTT.

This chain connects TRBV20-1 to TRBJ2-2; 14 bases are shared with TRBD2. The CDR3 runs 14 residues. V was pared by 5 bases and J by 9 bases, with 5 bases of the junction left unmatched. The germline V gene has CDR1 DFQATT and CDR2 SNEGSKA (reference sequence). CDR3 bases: TGCAGTGCTCCGGGACTAGCGGGAGAACGGGAGCTGTTTTTT. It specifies CSAPGLAGERELFF.

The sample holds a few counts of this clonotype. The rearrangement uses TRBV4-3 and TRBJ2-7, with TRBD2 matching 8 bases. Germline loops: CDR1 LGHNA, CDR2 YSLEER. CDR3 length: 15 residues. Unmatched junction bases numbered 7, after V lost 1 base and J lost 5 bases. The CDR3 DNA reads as TGCGCCAGCAGCCAAGCGGGAGGGCGGTCGGACGAGCAGTACTTC. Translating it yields CASSQAGGRSDEQYF.